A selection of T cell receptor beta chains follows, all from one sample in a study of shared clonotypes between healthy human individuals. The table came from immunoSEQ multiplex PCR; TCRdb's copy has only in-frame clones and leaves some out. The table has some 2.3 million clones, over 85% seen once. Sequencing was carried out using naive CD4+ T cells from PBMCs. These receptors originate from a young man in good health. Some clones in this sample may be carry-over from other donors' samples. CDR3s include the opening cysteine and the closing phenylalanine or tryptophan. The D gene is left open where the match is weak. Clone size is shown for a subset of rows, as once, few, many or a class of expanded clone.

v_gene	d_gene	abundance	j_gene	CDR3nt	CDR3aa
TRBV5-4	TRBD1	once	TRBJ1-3	TGTGCCAGCAGCAGAAACAGGGGAACTGGAAACACCATATATTTT	CASSRNRGTGNTIYF
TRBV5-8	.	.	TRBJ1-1	TGTGCCAGCAGCCTACGGTTTGTGACTGAAGCTTTCTTT	CASSLRFVTEAFF
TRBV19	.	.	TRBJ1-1	TGTGCCAGTAGTCGTCAGTTTAATATAGCGGTGGGCACTGAAGCTTTCTTT	CASSRQFNIAVGTEAFF
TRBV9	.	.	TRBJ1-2	TGTGCCAGCAGCGTTTCCAGGGGAAGAGGCTACACCTTC	CASSVSRGRGYTF
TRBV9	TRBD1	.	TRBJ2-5	TGTGCCAGCAGCGTAGGGGTGACAGGGGGACTAGAGACCCAGTACTTC	CASSVGVTGGLETQYF
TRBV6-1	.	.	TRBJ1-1	TGTGCCAGCACTGAGGTACGAGGAGGGACTGAAGCTTTCTTT	CASTEVRGGTEAFF
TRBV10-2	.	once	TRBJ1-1	TGCGCCAGCAATCCTGGAGGGGCGGTCACTGAAGCTTTCTTT	CASNPGGAVTEAFF
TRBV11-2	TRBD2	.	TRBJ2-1	TGTGCCAGCAGCTATCTAGCGGGAGGTAGCTACAATGAGCAGTTCTTC	CASSYLAGGSYNEQFF
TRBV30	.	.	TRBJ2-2	TGTGCCTGGAGTAGGGGCGGCATCGCCGGGGAGCTGTTTTTT	CAWSRGGIAGELFF
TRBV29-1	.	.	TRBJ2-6	TGCAGCGTTGAGCTCTCTGGGGCCAACGTCCTGACTTTC	CSVELSGANVLTF
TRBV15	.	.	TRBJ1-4	TGTGCCACCAGCAGAGAATGGGACGGCTATGAAAAACTGTTTTTT	CATSREWDGYEKLFF
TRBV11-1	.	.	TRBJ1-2	TGTGCCAGCAGCTTTCAGGGTAACTATGGCTACACCTTC	CASSFQGNYGYTF
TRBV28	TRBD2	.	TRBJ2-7	TGTGCCAGCCGAGGACTAGCGTTCTCCTACGAGCAGTACTTC	CASRGLAFSYEQYF
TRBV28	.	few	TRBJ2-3	TGTGCCAGCAGTTTCCAGGGTTCCTCACTCACAGATACGCAGTATTTT	CASSFQGSSLTDTQYF
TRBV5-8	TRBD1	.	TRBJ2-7	TGTGCCAGCAGCCCAGGGGGCGCATCGGGCGAGCAGTACTTC	CASSPGGASGEQYF
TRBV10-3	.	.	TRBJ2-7	TGTGCCATCAGTGAGAGCAAGATGACAGGCCCCACCCAGTACTTC	CAISESKMTGPTQYF
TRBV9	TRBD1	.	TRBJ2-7	TGTGCCAGCAGCGTAAACGTCGGGACAGAGGAATACGAGCAGTACTTC	CASSVNVGTEEYEQYF
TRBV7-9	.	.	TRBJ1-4	TGTGCCAGCAGCTTATCCGGGAAACTGTTTTTT	CASSLSGKLFF
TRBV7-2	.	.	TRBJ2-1	TGTGCCAGCAGTAGTCCGTGGGGCAATGAGCAGTTCTTC	CASSSPWGNEQFF
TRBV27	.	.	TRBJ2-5	TGTGCCAGCAGTCCTATCCCCCGGACAGTATGGAGAGAGACCCAGTACTTC	CASSPIPRTVWRETQYF
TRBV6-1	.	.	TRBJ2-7	TGTGCCAGCACCGAAACATACGAGCAGTACTTC	CASTETYEQYF
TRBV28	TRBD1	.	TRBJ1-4	TGTGCCAGCAGTATAACACAGGGGGGCGCAGGGCCTTGGGAAAAACTGTTTTTT	CASSITQGGAGPWEKLFF